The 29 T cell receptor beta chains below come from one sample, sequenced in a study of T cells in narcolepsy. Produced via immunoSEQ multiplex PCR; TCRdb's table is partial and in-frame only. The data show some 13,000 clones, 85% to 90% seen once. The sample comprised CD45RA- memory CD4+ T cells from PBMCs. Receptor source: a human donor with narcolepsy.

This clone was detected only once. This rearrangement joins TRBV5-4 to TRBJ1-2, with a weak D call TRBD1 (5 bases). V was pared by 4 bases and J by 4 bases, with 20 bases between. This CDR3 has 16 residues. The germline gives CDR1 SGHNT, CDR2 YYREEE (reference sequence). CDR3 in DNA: TGTGCCAGCAGCCCGGGGGAGGGACCGAGGTTCTATGGCTACACCTTC. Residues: CASSPGEGPRFYGYTF.

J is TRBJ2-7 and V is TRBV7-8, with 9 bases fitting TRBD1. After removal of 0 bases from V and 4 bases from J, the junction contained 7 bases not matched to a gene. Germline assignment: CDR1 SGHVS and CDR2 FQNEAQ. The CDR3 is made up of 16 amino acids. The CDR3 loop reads CASSLALGTGLYEQYF. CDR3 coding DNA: TGTGCCAGCAGCTTAGCGCTGGGGACAGGGCTATACGAGCAGTACTTC.

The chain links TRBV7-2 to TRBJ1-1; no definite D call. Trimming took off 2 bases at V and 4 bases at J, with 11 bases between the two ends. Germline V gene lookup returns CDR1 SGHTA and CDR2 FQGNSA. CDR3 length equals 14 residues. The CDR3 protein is CASSLIERGTEAFF. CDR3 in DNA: TGTGCCAGCAGCTTAATAGAGCGGGGCACTGAAGCTTTCTTT.

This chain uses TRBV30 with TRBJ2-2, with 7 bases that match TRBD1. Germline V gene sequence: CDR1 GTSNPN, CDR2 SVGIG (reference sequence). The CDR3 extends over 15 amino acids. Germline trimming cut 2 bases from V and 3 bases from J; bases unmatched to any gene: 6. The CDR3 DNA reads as TGTGCCTGGAGTTGGGGGACAGACTACACCGGGGAGCTGTTTTTT. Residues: CAWSWGTDYTGELFF. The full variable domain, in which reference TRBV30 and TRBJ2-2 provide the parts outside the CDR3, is SQTIHQWPATLVQPVGSPLSLECTVEGTSNPNLYWYRQAAGRGLQLLFYSVGIGQISSEVPQNLSASRPQDRQFILSSKKLLLSDSGFYLCAWSWGTDYTGELFFGEGSRLTVL.

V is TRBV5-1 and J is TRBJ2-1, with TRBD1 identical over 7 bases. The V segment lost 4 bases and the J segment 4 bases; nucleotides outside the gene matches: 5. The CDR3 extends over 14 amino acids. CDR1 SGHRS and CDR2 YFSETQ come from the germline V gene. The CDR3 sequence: CASSKRGPYNEQFF. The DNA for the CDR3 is TGCGCCAGCAGCAAAAGGGGGCCTTACAATGAGCAGTTCTTC.

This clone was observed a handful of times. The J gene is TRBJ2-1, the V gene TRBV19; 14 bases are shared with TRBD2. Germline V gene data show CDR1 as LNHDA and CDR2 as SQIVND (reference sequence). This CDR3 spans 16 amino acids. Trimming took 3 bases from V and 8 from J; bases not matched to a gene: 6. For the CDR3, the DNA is TGTGCCAGTAGTATGGGGACTAGCGGGAGACGGGATGAGCAGTTCTTC. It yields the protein CASSMGTSGRRDEQFF.

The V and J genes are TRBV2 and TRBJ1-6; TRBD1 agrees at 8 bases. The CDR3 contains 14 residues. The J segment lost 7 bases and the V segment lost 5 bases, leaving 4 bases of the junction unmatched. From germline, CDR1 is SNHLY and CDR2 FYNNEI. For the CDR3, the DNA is TGTGCCAGCAGTCTGGACAGGGTCAATTCACCCCTCCACTTT. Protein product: CASSLDRVNSPLHF.

The CDR3 nucleotides are TGCGCCAGCAGCCACAGCGGGAGGCAGGCCTACGAGCAGTACTTC. Amino acids: CASSHSGRQAYEQYF. The J gene is TRBJ2-7, the V gene TRBV5-1, with 9 bases that match TRBD2. J gave up 2 bases and V 4 bases, and 7 bases lay outside the gene matches. The germline V gene encodes CDR1 SGHRS and CDR2 YFSETQ. This CDR3 region has 15 residues.

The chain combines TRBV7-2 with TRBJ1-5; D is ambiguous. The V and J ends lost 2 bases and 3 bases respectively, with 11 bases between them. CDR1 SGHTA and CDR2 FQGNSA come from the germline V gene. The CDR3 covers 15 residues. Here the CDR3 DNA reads TGTGCCAGCAGCTTAAACGCGGGATTCAATCAGCCCCAGCATTTT. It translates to CASSLNAGFNQPQHF.

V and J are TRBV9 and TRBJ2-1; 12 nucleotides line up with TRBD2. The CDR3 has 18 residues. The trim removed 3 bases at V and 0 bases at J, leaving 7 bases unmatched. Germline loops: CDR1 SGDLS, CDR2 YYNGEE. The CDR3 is CASSAEGLAGHSYNEQFF. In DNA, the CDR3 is TGTGCCAGCAGCGCAGAAGGACTAGCGGGGCACTCCTACAATGAGCAGTTCTTC.

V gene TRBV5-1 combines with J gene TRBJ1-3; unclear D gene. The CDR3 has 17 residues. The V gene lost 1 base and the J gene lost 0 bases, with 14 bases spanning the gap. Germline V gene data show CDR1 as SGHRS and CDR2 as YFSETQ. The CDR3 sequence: CASSLLGVGFSGNTIYF. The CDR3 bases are TGCGCCAGCAGCTTGCTCGGGGTCGGCTTCTCTGGAAACACCATATATTTT.

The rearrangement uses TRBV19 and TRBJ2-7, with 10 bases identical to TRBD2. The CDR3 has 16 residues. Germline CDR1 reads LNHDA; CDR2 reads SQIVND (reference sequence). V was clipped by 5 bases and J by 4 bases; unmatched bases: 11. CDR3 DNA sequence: TGTGCCAGTAGTGACCGGACTAGCGGAACAACTTACGAGCAGTACTTC. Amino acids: CASSDRTSGTTYEQYF. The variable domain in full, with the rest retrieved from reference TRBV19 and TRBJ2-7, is DGGITQSPKYLFRKEGQNVTLSCEQNLNHDAMYWYRQDPGQGLRLIYYSQIVNDFQKGDIAEGYSVSREKKESFPLTVTSAQKNPTAFYLCASSDRTSGTTYEQYFGPGTRLTVT.

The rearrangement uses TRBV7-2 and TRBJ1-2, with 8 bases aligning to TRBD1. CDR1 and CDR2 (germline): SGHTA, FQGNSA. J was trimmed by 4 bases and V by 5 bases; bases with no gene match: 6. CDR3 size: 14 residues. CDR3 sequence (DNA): TGTGCCAGCAGCCCATCAGGGGGCGGCTATGGCTACACCTTC. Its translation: CASSPSGGGYGYTF.

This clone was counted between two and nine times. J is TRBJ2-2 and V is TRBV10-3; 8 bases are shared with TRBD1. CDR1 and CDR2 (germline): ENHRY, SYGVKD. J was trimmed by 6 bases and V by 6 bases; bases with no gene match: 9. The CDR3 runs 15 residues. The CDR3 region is CAISEGQEVAGELFF. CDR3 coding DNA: TGTGCCATCAGCGAGGGACAGGAGGTGGCCGGGGAGCTGTTTTTT.

CDR3: CASSYSGSPSYEQYF. The CDR3 nucleotides are TGTGCCAGCAGTTACTCTGGGAGTCCCTCCTACGAGCAGTACTTC. The rearrangement links TRBV6-5 to TRBJ2-7; possibly TRBD2 for D (5 bases). CDR1 and CDR2 (germline): MNHEY, SVGAGI. This CDR3 spans 15 amino acids. The ends were cut back, 0 bases at V and 0 bases at J, with 9 bases in the middle.

CDR3 in amino acids: CASRPREGGGHYGYTF. DNA for the CDR3: TGTGCCAGCAGACCAAGGGAAGGGGGCGGCCACTATGGCTACACCTTC. The rearrangement uses TRBV21-1 and TRBJ1-2; TRBD1 is taken as the D call from the table, unchecked against the DNA. TRBV21-1 corresponds to a pseudogene. This CDR3 has 16 residues.

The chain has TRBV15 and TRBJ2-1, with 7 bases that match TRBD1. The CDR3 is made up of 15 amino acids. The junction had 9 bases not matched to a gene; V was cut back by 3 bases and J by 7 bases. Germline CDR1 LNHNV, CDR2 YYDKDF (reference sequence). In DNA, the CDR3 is TGTGCCACCAGCAGGAATCAGGGGGTGGGGAATGAGCAGTTCTTC. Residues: CATSRNQGVGNEQFF.

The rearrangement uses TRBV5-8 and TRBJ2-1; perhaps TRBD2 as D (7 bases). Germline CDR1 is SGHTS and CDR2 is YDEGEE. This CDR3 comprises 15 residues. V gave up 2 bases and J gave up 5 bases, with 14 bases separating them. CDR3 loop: CASSFGQRGDNEQFF. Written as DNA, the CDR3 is TGTGCCAGCAGCTTTGGACAGCGGGGCGACAATGAGCAGTTCTTC.

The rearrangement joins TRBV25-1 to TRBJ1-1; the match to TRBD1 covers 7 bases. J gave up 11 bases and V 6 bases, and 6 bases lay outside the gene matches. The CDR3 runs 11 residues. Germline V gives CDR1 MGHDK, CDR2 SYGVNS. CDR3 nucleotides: TGTGCCAGCAGGACAGGGTTTTGGGCTTTCTTT. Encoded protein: CASRTGFWAFF.

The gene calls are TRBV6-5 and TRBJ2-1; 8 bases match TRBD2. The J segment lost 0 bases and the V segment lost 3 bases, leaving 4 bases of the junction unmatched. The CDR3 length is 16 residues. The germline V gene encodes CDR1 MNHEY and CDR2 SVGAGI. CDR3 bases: TGTGCCAGCAGTTATAGCGGGATTAGCTCCTACAATGAGCAGTTCTTC. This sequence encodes CASSYSGISSYNEQFF.

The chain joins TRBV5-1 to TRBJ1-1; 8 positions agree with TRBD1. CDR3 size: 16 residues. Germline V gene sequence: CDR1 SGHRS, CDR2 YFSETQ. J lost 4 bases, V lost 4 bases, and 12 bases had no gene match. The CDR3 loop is CASSLDTGGPGTEAFF. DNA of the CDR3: TGCGCCAGCAGCCTAGACACAGGGGGGCCGGGCACTGAAGCTTTCTTT.

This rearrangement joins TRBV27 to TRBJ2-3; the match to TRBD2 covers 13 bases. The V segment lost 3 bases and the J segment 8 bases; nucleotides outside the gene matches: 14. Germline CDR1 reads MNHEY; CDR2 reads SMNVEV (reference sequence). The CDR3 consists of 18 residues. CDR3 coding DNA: TGTGCCAGCAGTTTCTCCGGACTAGCGGGAGCGGGGGAAGTTACGCAGTATTTT. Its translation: CASSFSGLAGAGEVTQYF.

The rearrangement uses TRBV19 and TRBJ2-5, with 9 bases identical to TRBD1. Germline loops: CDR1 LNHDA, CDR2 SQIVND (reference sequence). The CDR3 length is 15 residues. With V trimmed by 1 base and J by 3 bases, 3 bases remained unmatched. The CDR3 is CASSIGGQGEETQYF. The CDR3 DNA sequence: TGTGCCAGTAGTATAGGGGGACAGGGCGAAGAGACCCAGTACTTC. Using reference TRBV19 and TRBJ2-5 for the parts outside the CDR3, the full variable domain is DGGITQSPKYLFRKEGQNVTLSCEQNLNHDAMYWYRQDPGQGLRLIYYSQIVNDFQKGDIAEGYSVSREKKESFPLTVTSAQKNPTAFYLCASSIGGQGEETQYFGPGTRLLVL.

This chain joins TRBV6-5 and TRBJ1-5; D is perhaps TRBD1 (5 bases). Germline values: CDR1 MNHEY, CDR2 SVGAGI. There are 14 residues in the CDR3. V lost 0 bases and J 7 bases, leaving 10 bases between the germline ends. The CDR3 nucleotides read TGTGCCAGCAGTTACTCAGCCAGGGCCCAGCCCCAGCATTTT. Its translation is CASSYSARAQPQHF.

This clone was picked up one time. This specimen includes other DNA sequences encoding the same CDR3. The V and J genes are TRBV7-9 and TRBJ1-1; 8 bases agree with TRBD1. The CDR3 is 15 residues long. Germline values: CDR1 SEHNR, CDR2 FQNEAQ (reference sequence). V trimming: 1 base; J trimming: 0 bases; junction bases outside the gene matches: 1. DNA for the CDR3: TGTGCCAGCAGCTTAGGACAGGGGATGAACACTGAAGCTTTCTTT. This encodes CASSLGQGMNTEAFF. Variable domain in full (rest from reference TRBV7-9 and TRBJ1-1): DTGVSQNPRHKITKRGQNVTFRCDPISEHNRLYWYRQTLGQGPEFLTYFQNEAQLEKSRLLSDRFSAERPKGSFSTLEIQRTEQGDSAMYLCASSLGQGMNTEAFFGQGTRLTVV.

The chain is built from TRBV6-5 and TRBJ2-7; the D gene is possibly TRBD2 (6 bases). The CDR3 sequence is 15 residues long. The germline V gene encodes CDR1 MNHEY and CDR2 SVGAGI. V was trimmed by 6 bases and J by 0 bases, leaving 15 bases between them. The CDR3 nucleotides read TGTGCCAGCAGGACCGGGGGTAGCGTCTCCTACGAGCAGTACTTC. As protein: CASRTGGSVSYEQYF.

CDR3 nucleotide sequence: TGTGCCAGCAGCCCTGTCCACGAGCAGTACTTC. Translated, it gives CASSPVHEQYF. The chain combines TRBV7-2 with TRBJ2-7; D is unresolved. Trimming took 5 bases from V and 5 from J, leaving 7 bases between them. CDR1 SGHTA and CDR2 FQGNSA come from the germline V gene. The CDR3 runs to 11 residues.

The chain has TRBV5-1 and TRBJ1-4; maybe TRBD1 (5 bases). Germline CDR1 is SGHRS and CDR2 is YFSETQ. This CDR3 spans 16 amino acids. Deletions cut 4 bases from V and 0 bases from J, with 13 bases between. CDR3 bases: TGCGCCAGCAGCCCCGAGCCAGGGCCAACTAATGAAAAACTGTTTTTT. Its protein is CASSPEPGPTNEKLFF.

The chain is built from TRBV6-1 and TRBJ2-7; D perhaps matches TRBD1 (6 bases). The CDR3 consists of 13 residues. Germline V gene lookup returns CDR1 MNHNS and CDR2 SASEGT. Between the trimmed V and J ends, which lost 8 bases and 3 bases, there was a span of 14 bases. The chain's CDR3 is CASQQGSYYEQYF. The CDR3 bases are TGTGCCAGCCAACAGGGATCGTACTACGAGCAGTACTTC.